This T cell receptor (beta chain) comes out of a study of cytomegalovirus exposure and HLA in healthy donors. Background on the study: Early released data comprised tens of millions of unique TCRs from HLA-typed donors.

In its sample, this clone was seen a few times. The PCR made use of 60 Vbeta and 13 Jbeta primers. Libraries were prepared by immunoSEQ multiplex PCR; TCRdb keeps only in-frame clonotypes and omits some of them. The sample has 150,000 or so clones; 80% to 85% are singletons. Trimming shortened V by 0 bases and J by 1 base, and 12 bases separated the two germline ends. This CDR3 region has 16 residues. Looked up from germline, CDR1 is SGDLS and CDR2 is YYNGEE. The receptor was derived from a middle-aged man in good health and CMV-seropositive. Source material: PBMCs. The rearrangement links TRBV9 to TRBJ2-3, with TRBD2 as a possible D gene (5 bases). CDR3 in amino acids: CASSVDAGLRTDTQYF. CDR3 coding DNA: TGTGCCAGCAGCGTAGATGCGGGTTTACGCACAGATACGCAGTATTTT.